This T cell receptor (beta chain) was identified in a study of T cells expressing NK-cell markers. The overall study: Sorted CD3+CD56+NKG2C+, CD3+CD56+NKG2C- and CD3+CD56-NKG2C+ T-cell subsets were beta-chain profiled. Whole-study results and caveats: CD8+ T cells in six donors included dominant NKG2C+ clonotypes at 1.0-7.0%.

As the method of synthesis, 5'RACE template switching with UMIs yielded TCR beta cDNA. TCRdb re-called the 5' RACE reads; every CDR3 protein appears as one record, without DNA. The table lists 500,000 to 600,000 distinct CDR3 sequences, with under 4.5% in the top ten. In regard to this clonotype: The antigen remains undetermined.

Germline V gene sequence: CDR1 MDHEN, CDR2 SYDVKM. This CDR3 is built from 13 residues. Material for sequencing was blood T cells: a sorted CD56 or NKG2C T cell subset, CD4+ or CD8+ T cells, or bulk PBMC T cells (not recorded which). This chain uses TRBV28 with TRBJ2-7; checking the TCRdb D call of TRBD1 is not possible without DNA. This receptor was obtained from a man aged 18 to 29 in good health. The CDR3 here is CASRRTGTHEQYF.